The 2 T cell receptor beta chains reported below all come from one sample, sequenced in a study of blood T cell repertoires in COVID-19. The assay was immunoSEQ multiplex PCR, and TCRdb's table has in-frame clones only and misses some. The sample has hundreds of thousands of clones; roughly nine tenths are singletons. Sequenced: peripheral blood. These receptors originate from a middle-aged man with acute or convalescent COVID-19.

The V call is TRBV7-2, the J call TRBJ2-3; the D gene is possibly TRBD2 (5 bases). V was clipped by 3 bases and J by 4 bases, with 8 bases between them. CDR3 length equals 13 residues. Looked up from germline, CDR1 is SGHTA and CDR2 is FQGNSA. In DNA form, the CDR3 reads TGTGCCAGCAGCTTGGACGGGGCAGATACGCAGTATTTT. It yields the protein CASSLDGADTQYF. The full variable domain, in which reference TRBV7-2 and TRBJ2-3 provide the parts outside the CDR3, is GAGVSQSPSNKVTEKGKDVELRCDPISGHTALYWYRQSLGQGLEFLIYFQGNSAPDKSGLPSDRFSAERTGGSVSTLTIQRTQQEDSAVYLCASSLDGADTQYFGPGTRLTVL.

J is TRBJ1-1 and V is TRBV6-4; no reliable D call. The length of the CDR3 is 16 residues. Germline assignment: CDR1 MRHNA and CDR2 SNTAGT. Between the trimmed V and J ends, which lost 0 bases and 0 bases, there was a span of 11 bases. The CDR3 nucleotides read TGTGCCAGCAGTGACTCGTCGCCAGGCATGAACACTGAAGCTTTCTTT. Amino acid sequence: CASSDSSPGMNTEAFF.